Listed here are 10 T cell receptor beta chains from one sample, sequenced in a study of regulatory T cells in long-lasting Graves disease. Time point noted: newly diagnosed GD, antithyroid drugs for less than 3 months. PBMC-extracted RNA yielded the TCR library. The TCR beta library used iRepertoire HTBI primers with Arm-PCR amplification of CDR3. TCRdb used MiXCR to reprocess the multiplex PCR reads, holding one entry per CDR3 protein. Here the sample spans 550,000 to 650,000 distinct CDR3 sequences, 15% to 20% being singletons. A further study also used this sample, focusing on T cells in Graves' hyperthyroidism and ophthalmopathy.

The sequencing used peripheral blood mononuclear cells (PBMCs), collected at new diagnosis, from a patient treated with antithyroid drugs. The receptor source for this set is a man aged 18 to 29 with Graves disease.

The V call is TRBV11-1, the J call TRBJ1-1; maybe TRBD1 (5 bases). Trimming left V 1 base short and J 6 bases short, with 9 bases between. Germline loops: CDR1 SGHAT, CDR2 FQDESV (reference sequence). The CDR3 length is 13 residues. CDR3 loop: CASSLVPGPEAFF. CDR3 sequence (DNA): TGTGCCAGCAGCTTAGTGCCGGGGCCTGAAGCTTTCTTT.

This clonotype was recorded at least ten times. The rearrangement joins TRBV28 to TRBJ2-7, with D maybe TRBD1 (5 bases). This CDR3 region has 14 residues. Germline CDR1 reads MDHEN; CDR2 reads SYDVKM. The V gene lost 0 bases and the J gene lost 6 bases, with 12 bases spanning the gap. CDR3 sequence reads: CASSLWQGSAEQYF. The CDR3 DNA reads TGTGCCAGCAGTTTATGGCAGGGCTCGGCCGAGCAGTACTTC.

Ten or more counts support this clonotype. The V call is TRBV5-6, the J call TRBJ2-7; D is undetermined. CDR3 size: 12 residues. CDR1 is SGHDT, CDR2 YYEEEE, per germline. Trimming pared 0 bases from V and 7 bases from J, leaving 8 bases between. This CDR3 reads CASSLVEQEQYF. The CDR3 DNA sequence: TGTGCCAGCAGCTTGGTAGAGCAGGAGCAGTACTTC. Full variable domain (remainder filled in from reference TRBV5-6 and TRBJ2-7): DAGVTQSPTHLIKTRGQQVTLRCSPKSGHDTVSWYQQALGQGPQFIFQYYEEEERQRGNFPDRFSGHQFPNYSSELNVNALLLGDSALYLCASSLVEQEQYFGPGTRLTVT.

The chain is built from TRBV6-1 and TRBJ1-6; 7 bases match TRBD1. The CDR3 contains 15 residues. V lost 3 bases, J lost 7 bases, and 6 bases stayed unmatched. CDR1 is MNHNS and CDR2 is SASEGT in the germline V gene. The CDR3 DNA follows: TGTGCCAGCAGTGAGCAACAGGGGAGAAATTCACCCCTCCACTTT. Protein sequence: CASSEQQGRNSPLHF.

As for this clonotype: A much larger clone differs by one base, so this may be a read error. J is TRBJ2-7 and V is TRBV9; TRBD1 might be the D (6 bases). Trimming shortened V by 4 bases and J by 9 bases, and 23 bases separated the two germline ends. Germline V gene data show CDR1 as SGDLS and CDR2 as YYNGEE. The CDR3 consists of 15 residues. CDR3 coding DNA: TGTGCCAGCAGCATGTATGGGGGCTCTCCGCTCGGGCAGTACTTC. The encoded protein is CASSMYGGSPLGQYF.

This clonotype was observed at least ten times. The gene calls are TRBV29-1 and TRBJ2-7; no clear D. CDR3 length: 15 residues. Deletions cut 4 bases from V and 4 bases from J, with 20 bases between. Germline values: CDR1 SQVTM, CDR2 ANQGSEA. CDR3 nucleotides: TGCAGCGTTGCTGGGTTGATCAGCCGCCGTTACGAGCAGTACTTC. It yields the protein CSVAGLISRRYEQYF.

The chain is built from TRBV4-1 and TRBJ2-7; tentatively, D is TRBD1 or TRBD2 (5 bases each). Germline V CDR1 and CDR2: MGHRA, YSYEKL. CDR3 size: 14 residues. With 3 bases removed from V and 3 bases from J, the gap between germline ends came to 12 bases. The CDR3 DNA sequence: TGCGCCAGCAGCCATTCCGGGACCAGCTACGAGCAGTACTTC. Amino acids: CASSHSGTSYEQYF.

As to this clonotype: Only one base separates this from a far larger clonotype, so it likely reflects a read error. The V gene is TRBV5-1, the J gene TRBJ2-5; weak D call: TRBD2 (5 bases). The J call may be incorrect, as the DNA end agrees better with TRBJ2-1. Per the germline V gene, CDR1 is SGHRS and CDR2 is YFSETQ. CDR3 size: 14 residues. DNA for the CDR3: TGCGCCAGCAGCTCGGAGGACGGAAACAATGAGCAGTTCTTC. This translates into CASSSEDGNNEQFF.

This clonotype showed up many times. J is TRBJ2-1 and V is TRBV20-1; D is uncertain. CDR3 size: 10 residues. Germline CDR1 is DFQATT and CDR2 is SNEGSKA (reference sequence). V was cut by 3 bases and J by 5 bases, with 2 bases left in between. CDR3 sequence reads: CSASHNEQFF. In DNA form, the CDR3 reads TGCAGTGCTAGCCACAATGAGCAGTTCTTC.

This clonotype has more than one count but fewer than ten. In DNA form, the CDR3 reads TGTGCCAGCAGTTTTCGAGGGGTCGATCAGCCCCAGCATTTT. Translation gives CASSFRGVDQPQHF. The chain uses TRBV27 and TRBJ1-5, with TRBD1 as a possible D gene (5 bases). CDR1 is MNHEY, CDR2 SMNVEV, per germline (reference sequence). The CDR3 has 14 amino acids. Trimming cost V 3 bases and J 5 bases, with 11 bases left between them.